This TCR beta chain was captured by sequencing in a study of long-term antiretroviral therapy in people with HIV. The CDR3 covers 13 residues. In germline, CDR1 is GTSNPN, CDR2 SVGIG (reference sequence). With 1 base removed from V and 2 bases from J, the gap between germline ends came to 6 bases. Assay version v3.0 of immunoSEQ was used, and it was run at survey level. Libraries were prepared by immunoSEQ multiplex PCR; TCRdb keeps only in-frame clonotypes and omits some of them. Of 20,000 to 25,000 clones listed, almost 95% are singletons. The input for sequencing was unsorted PBMCs, taken 4.4 years after starting antiretroviral therapy. The gene calls are TRBV30 and TRBJ1-3, with D unclear. This clonotype was obtained from a woman aged 45-65 years with HIV. The CDR3 nucleotides are TGTGCCTGGAGTGGGGGTGCTGGAAACACCATATATTTT. This encodes CAWSGGAGNTIYF.